This T cell receptor (beta chain) was sequenced during a study of blood T cell repertoires in COVID-19. Seattle researchers signed up patients amid active infection and tracked them longitudinally. Per the original methods: Counts of nucleated cells, estimated from reference gene primer amplification, were obtained. Produced via immunoSEQ multiplex PCR; TCRdb's table is partial and in-frame only. V, J and clone size are taken as reported in that table, and D and trimming were inferred from the DNA itself. The table lists fewer than 300,000 clones, just over 85% of them singletons, with around a tenth in the top ten. V was pared by 2 bases and J by 0 bases, with 8 bases between. CDR1 is MRHNA, CDR2 SNTAGT, per germline. The CDR3 covers 15 residues.

The chain joins TRBV6-4 to TRBJ2-1; no firm D call. The TCR comes from a man aged 50-60 years with COVID-19, enrolled during active disease. The sample was peripheral blood. As DNA, the CDR3 is TGTGCCAGCAGTGACGACTCCCGCTCCTACAATGAGCAGTTCTTC. This sequence encodes CASSDDSRSYNEQFF.